These 9 T cell receptor beta chains originate from one sample sequenced in a study of regulatory dendritic cells for organ transplantation. Sorted T cells were CFSE-labeled and cultured 5 days with allogeneic regulatory or mature dendritic cells at 1:10. No antigen has been identified for these receptors. Assay: immunoSEQ multiplex PCR; the TCRdb copy retains only in-frame clones and omits some. This sample has 12,000 or so clones, with about 56% found just once. Source material: naive CD8+ T cells from blood cultured with dendritic cells. Sample subset: CD45RA+ naive T cells. These receptors were collected from a human donor in good health.

The chain couples TRBV10-3 to TRBJ2-3, with TRBD1 matching 11 bases. Trimming cost V 3 bases and J 3 bases; bases outside gene matches: 5. The CDR3 length is 16 residues. Germline V lookup: CDR1 ENHRY, CDR2 SYGVKD. The CDR3 nucleotides read TGTGCCATCAGTGAAAACCGGGACAGGGGGACAGATACGCAGTATTTT. As protein: CAISENRDRGTDTQYF.

This clone has a handful of counts. The chain has TRBV4-1 and TRBJ2-1; no definite D call. V was pared by 5 bases and J by 13 bases, with 12 bases between. Germline V gene lookup returns CDR1 MGHRA and CDR2 YSYEKL. This CDR3 contains 11 residues. The CDR3 DNA reads TGCGCCAGCAGCGAGTTGCGTCGTCAGTTCTTC. It encodes CASSELRRQFF.

The chain recombines TRBV11-2 with TRBJ2-7; D gene unclear. Trimming cost V 2 bases and J 4 bases, with 3 bases left between them. From germline, CDR1 is SGHAT and CDR2 FQNNGV. The CDR3 sequence is 11 residues long. The CDR3 DNA reads as TGTGCCAGCAGCTTACTGTACGAGCAGTACTTC. Translating gives CASSLLYEQYF.

V is TRBV2 and J is TRBJ1-1; weak D call: TRBD1 (6 bases). V gave up 6 bases and J gave up 4 bases, with 15 bases separating them. CDR3 length equals 14 residues. The germline V gene encodes CDR1 SNHLY and CDR2 FYNNEI. CDR3 loop: CASREDSYSTEAFF. CDR3 bases: TGTGCCAGCAGGGAGGACAGTTATTCCACTGAAGCTTTCTTT.

The gene calls are TRBV21-1 and TRBJ2-1; TRBD1 was called by the table and not checked on the DNA. TRBV21-1 is tagged as a pseudogene. The CDR3 loop spans 15 amino acids. For the CDR3, the DNA is TGTGCCAGCACCAACAGGGCCCCGAGGTACAATGAGCAGTTCTTC. As protein: CASTNRAPRYNEQFF.

There are a few counts of this clone. The chain employs TRBV7-6 and TRBJ1-5, with 8 nucleotides matching TRBD1. The trim removed 0 bases at V and 2 bases at J, leaving 0 bases unmatched. From germline, CDR1 is SGHVS and CDR2 FNYEAQ. CDR3 length equals 15 residues. CDR3 in amino acids: CASSLADRGNQPQHF. The CDR3 DNA reads as TGTGCCAGCAGCTTAGCGGACAGGGGCAATCAGCCCCAGCATTTT.

This clone appeared a single time. The chain joins TRBV2 to TRBJ2-7, with 7 positions matching TRBD1. The CDR3 has 17 residues. V was pared by 2 bases and J by 3 bases, with 13 bases of the junction left unmatched. The V gene's germline CDR1 is SNHLY and CDR2 FYNNEI. The CDR3 DNA reads TGTGCCAGCAGTGAAAGCCCCCCACAGGGGAATTTCTACGAGCAGTACTTC. Translating it yields CASSESPPQGNFYEQYF. Using reference TRBV2 and TRBJ2-7 for the parts outside the CDR3, the full variable domain is EPEVTQTPSHQVTQMGQEVILRCVPISNHLYFYWYRQILGQKVEFLVSFYNNEISEKSEIFDDQFSVERPDGSNFTLKIRSTKLEDSAMYFCASSESPPQGNFYEQYFGPGTRLTVT.

V gene TRBV5-6 combines with J gene TRBJ2-3; weak D call: TRBD2 (5 bases). V lost 0 bases and J lost 1, with 12 bases in between. CDR1 and CDR2 (germline): SGHDT, YYEEEE. There are 16 residues in the CDR3. The CDR3 is CASSLVGGLRTDTQYF. The CDR3 region has the DNA TGTGCCAGCAGCTTGGTTGGCGGGTTACGCACAGATACGCAGTATTTT.

This rearrangement joins TRBV9 to TRBJ1-4, with 11 nucleotides matching TRBD1. Trimming at V came to 3 bases and at J to 4 bases, leaving 2 bases not matched to a gene. Germline lookup yields CDR1 SGDLS and CDR2 YYNGEE. The CDR3 spans 15 residues. The CDR3 coding sequence is TGTGCCAGCAGCGGGGGGACAGGGGGTAATGAAAAACTGTTTTTT. This sequence encodes CASSGGTGGNEKLFF.